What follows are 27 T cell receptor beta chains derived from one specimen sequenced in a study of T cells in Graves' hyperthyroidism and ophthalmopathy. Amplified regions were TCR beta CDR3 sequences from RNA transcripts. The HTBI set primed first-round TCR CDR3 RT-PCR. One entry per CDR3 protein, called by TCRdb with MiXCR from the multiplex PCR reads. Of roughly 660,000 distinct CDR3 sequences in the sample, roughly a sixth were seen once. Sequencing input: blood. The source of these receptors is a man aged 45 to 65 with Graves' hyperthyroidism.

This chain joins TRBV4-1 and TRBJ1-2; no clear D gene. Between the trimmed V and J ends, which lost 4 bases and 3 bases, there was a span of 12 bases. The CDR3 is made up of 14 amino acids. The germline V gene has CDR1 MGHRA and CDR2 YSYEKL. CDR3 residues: CASSPPAAHYGYTF. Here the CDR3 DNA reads TGCGCCAGCAGCCCCCCGGCGGCACACTATGGCTACACCTTC.

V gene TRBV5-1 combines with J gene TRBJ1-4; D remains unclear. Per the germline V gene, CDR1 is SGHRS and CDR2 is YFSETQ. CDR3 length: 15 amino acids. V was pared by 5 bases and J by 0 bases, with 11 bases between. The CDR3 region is CASREDATTNEKLFF. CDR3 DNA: TGCGCCAGCAGAGAGGACGCCACAACTAATGAAAAACTGTTTTTT.

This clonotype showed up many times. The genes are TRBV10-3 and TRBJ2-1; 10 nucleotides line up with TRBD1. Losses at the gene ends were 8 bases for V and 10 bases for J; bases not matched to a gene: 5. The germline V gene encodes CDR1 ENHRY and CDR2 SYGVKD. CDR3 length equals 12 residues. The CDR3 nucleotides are TGTGCCATCCGGAAGGGACAGGGGGAGCAGTTCTTC. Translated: CAIRKGQGEQFF.

The CDR3 DNA reads TGTGCCAGCAGCTTGGACCCCCCCATGGATACGCAGTATTTT. Translation: CASSLDPPMDTQYF. The chain carries TRBV5-6 and TRBJ2-3; D is unresolved. The V end lost 0 bases, the J end lost 6 bases, and 11 bases lay between the germline ends. The germline CDR1 and CDR2 sequences are SGHDT and YYEEEE. This CDR3 contains 14 residues.

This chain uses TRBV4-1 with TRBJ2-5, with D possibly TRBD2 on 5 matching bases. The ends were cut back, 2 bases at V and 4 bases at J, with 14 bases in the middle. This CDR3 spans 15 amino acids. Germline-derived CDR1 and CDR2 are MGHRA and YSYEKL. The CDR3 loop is CASSQLQAVRETQYF. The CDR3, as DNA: TGCGCCAGCAGCCAACTACAAGCGGTGCGAGAGACCCAGTACTTC.

The CDR3 DNA is TGTGCCAGCAGCACCGGGACTCCCACAGATACGCAGTATTTT. Its protein is CASSTGTPTDTQYF. The genes are TRBV11-3 and TRBJ2-3, with D possibly matching TRBD2 (6 bases). CDR1 is SGHNT and CDR2 is YENEEA in the germline V gene. Trimming took 5 bases from V and 2 from J, leaving 11 bases between them. CDR3 size: 14 residues.

The CDR3 DNA follows: TGCGCCAGCAGTGATACGGCTAGCGGGAGGCGGCATGAGCAGTTCTTC. Protein sequence: CASSDTASGRRHEQFF. The chain employs TRBV10-1 and TRBJ2-1, with 11 bases identical to TRBD2. CDR1 is WNHNN and CDR2 is SYGVQD in the germline V gene (reference sequence). Germline trimming cut 3 bases from V and 8 bases from J; bases unmatched to any gene: 9. CDR3 length: 16 residues.

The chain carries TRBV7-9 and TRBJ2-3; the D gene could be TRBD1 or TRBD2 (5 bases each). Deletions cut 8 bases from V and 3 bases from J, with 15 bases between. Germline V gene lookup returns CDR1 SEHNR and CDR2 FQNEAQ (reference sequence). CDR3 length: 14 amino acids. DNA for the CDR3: TGTGCCAGCCGCCCGGGACCGCCGACAGATACGCAGTATTTT. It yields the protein CASRPGPPTDTQYF. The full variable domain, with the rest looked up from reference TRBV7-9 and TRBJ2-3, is DTGVSQNPRHKITKRGQNVTFRCDPISEHNRLYWYRQTLGQGPEFLTYFQNEAQLEKSRLLSDRFSAERPKGSFSTLEIQRTEQGDSAMYLCASRPGPPTDTQYFGPGTRLTVL.

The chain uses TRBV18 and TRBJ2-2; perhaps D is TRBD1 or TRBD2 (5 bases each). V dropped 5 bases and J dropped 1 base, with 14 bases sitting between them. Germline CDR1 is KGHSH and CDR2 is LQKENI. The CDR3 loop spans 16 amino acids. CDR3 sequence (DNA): TGTGCCAGCTCAGGGCCGGGACCACGGAACACCGGGGAGCTGTTTTTT. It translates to CASSGPGPRNTGELFF.

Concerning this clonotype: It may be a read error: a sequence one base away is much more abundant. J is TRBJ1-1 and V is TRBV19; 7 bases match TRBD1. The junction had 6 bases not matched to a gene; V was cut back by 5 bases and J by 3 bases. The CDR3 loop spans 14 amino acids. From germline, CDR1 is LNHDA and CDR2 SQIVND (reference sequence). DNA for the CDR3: TGTGCCAGTAGTCAACAGGGGCGGGACACTGAAGCTTTCTTT. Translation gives CASSQQGRDTEAFF.

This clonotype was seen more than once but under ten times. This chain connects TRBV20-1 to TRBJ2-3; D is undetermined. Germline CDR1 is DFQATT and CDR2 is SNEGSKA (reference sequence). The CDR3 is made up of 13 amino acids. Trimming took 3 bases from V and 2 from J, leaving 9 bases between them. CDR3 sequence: CSASLWDTDTQYF. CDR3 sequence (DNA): TGCAGTGCTAGCCTTTGGGACACAGATACGCAGTATTTT.

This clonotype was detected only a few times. This CDR3 is CASSTRQGSRTDTQYF. In DNA, the CDR3 is TGTGCCAGCAGTACCCGACAGGGAAGTCGCACAGATACGCAGTATTTT. This chain uses TRBV28 with TRBJ2-3; 7 nucleotides agree with TRBD1. The germline V gene has CDR1 MDHEN and CDR2 SYDVKM. The CDR3 covers 16 residues. With V trimmed by 5 bases and J by 1 base, 9 bases remained unmatched.

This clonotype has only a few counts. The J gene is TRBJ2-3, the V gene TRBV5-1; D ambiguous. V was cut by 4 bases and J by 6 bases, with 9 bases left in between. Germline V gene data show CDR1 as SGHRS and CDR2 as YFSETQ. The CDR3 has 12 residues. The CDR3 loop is CASSRNADTQYF. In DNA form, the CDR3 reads TGCGCCAGCAGCCGGAATGCCGATACGCAGTATTTT.

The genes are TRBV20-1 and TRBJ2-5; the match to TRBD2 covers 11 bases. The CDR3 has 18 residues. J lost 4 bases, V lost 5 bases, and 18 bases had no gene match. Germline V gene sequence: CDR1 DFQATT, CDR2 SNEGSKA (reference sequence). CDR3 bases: TGCAGTGCTCAGACTATAAGACTTAGCGGGAGGGCCTTAGAGACCCAGTACTTC. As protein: CSAQTIRLSGRALETQYF.

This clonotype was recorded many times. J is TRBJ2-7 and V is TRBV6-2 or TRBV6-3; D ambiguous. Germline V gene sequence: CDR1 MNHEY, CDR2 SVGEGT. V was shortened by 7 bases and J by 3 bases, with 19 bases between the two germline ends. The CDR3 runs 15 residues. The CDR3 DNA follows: TGTGCCAGCATTCGTTCTCTTTCCTCTGACTACGAGCAGTACTTC. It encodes CASIRSLSSDYEQYF.

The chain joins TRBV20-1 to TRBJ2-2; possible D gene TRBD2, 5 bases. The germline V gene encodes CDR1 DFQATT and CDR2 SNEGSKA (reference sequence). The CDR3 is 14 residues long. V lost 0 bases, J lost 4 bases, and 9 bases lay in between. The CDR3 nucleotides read TGCAGTGCTAGAGAGCCCGGGATCACCGGGGAGCTGTTTTTT. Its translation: CSAREPGITGELFF.

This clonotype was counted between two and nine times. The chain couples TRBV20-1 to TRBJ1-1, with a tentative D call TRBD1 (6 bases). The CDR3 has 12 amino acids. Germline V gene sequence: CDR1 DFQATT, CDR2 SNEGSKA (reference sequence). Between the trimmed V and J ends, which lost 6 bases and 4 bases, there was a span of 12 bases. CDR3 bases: TGCAGTGCAACGACAGGCGGCACTGAAGCTTTCTTT. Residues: CSATTGGTEAFF.

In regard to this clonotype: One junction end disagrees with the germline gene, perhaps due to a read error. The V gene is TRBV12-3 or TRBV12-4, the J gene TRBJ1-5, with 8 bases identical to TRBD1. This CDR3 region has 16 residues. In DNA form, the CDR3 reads TGTGCCAGCAGCTTAGGACAGGGAAGTTTACATCAGCCCCAGCATTTT. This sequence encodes CASSLGQGSLHQPQHF.

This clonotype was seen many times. DNA for the CDR3: TGTGCCAGCGACACAGGGTTCGCTGAAGCTTTCTTT. Its translation is CASDTGFAEAFF. The chain uses TRBV6-2 or TRBV6-3 and TRBJ1-1; TRBD1 is a possible D gene (6 bases). Germline V lookup: CDR1 MNHEY, CDR2 SVGEGT. The CDR3 is 12 residues long. V lost 8 bases and J 6 bases, leaving 13 bases between the germline ends.

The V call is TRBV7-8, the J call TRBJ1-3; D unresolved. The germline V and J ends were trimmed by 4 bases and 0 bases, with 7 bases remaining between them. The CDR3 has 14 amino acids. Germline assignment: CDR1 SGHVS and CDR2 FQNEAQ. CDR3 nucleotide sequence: TGTGCCAGCAGCTCCGACTACTCTGGAAACACCATATATTTT. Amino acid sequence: CASSSDYSGNTIYF. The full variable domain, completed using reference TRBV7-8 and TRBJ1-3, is GAGVSQSPRYKVAKRGQDVALRCDPISGHVSLFWYQQALGQGPEFLTYFQNEAQLDKSGLPSDRFFAERPEGSVSTLKIQRTQQEDSAVYLCASSSDYSGNTIYFGEGSWLTVV.

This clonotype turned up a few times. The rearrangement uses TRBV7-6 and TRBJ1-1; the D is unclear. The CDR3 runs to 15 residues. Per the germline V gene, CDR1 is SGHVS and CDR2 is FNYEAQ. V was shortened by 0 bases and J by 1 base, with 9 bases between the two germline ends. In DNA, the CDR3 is TGTGCCAGCAGCTTAGCGTGGGGAAAGAACACTGAAGCTTTCTTT. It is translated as CASSLAWGKNTEAFF.

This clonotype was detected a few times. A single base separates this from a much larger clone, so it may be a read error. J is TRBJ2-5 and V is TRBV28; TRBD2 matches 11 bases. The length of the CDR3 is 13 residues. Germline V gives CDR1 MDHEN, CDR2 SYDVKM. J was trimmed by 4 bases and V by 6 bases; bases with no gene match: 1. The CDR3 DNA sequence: TGTGCCAGCAGAGGACTAGCGGGAGAGACCCAGTACTTC. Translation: CASRGLAGETQYF.

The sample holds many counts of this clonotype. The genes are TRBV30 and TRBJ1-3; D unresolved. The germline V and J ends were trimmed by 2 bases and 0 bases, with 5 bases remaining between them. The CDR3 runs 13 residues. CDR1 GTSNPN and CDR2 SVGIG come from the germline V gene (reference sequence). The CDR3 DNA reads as TGTGCCTGGAGTCTTTACTCTGGAAACACCATATATTTT. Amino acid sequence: CAWSLYSGNTIYF. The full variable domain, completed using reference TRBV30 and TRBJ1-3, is SQTIHQWPATLVQPVGSPLSLECTVEGTSNPNLYWYRQAAGRGLQLLFYSVGIGQISSEVPQNLSASRPQDRQFILSSKKLLLSDSGFYLCAWSLYSGNTIYFGEGSWLTVV.

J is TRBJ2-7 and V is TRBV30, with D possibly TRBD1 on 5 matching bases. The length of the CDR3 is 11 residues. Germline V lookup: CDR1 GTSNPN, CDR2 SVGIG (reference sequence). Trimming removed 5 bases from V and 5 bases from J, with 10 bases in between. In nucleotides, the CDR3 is TGTGCCTGGGACAGAAGCCACGAGCAGTACTTC. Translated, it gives CAWDRSHEQYF.

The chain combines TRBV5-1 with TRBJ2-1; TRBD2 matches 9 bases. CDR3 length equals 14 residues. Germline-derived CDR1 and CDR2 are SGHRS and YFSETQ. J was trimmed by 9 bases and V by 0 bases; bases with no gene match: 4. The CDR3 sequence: CASSLEIAGAEQFF. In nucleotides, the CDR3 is TGCGCCAGCAGCTTGGAAATAGCGGGAGCTGAGCAGTTCTTC.

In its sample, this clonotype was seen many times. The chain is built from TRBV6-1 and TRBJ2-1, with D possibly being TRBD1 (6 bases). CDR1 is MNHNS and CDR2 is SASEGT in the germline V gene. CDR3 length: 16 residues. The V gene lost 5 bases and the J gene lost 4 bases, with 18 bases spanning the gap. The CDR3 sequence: CASSTSAGTQYNEQFF. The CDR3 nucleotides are TGTGCCAGCAGTACCTCCGCCGGGACACAATACAATGAGCAGTTCTTC.

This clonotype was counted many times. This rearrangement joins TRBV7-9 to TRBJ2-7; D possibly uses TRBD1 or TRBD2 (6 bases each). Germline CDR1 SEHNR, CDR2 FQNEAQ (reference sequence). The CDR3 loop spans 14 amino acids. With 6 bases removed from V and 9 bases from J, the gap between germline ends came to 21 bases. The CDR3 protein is CASRKSGAATVQYF. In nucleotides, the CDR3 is TGTGCCAGCAGAAAATCGGGGGCAGCTACGGTGCAGTACTTC. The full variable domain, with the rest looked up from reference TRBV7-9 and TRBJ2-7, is DTGVSQNPRHKITKRGQNVTFRCDPISEHNRLYWYRQTLGQGPEFLTYFQNEAQLEKSRLLSDRFSAERPKGSFSTLEIQRTEQGDSAMYLCASRKSGAATVQYFGPGTRLTVT.